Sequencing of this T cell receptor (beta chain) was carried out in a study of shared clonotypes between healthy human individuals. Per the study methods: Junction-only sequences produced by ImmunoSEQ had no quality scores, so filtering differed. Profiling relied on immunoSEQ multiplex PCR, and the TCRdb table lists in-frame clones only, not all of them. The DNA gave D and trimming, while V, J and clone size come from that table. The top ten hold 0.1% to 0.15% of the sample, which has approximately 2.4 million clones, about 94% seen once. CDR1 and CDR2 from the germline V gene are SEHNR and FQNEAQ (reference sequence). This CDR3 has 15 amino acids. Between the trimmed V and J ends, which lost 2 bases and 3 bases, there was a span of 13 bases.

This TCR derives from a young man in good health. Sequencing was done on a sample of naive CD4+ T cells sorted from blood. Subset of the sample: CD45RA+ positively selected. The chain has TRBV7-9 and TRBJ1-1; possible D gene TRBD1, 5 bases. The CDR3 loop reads CASSLSGPGDTEAFF. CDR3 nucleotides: TGTGCCAGCAGCTTATCTGGACCGGGGGACACTGAAGCTTTCTTT.